Listed below are T cell receptor beta chains from one sample, sequenced in a study of T-cell memory formation after mild COVID-19. MiXCR, applied by TCRdb to the 5' RACE reads, yields one record per CDR3 protein. This table has around 13,000 distinct CDR3 sequences, around 11% appearing once. The sample consisted of PBMCs or a T cell subset sorted from them (not recorded which). The origin of the receptors is an adult woman who had mild COVID-19 (a few samples of this study predate the infection). Cell type and time point are not known. CDR3s leave out the opening cysteine and the closing phenylalanine or tryptophan. The order of the fields is J gene, clone size, V gene, CDR3 length, CDR3 protein. Some rows have no size entry. The others give once, few or many, or a class for an expanded clone.

J: TRBJ2-3; size: .; V: TRBV24-1; length: 15; CDR3: ATSDLPGREWADTQY
J: TRBJ2-7; size: .; V: TRBV25-1; length: 11; CDR3: ANKQGTSYEQY
J: TRBJ2-1; size: many; V: TRBV4-3; length: 13; CDR3: ASSQGGQAYNEQF
J: TRBJ2-3; size: .; V: TRBV28; length: 12; CDR3: ASSFDRGTDTQY
J: TRBJ2-3; size: once; V: TRBV7-2; length: 11; CDR3: ASSFLPGDTQY
J: TRBJ2-7; size: many; V: TRBV6-5; length: 11; CDR3: ASSFGVFYEQY
J: TRBJ2-7; size: medium-sized; V: TRBV7-2; length: 16; CDR3: ASSLVPGGPAYYEGQY
J: TRBJ2-5; size: many; V: TRBV19; length: 11; CDR3: ASTGGETETQY
J: TRBJ2-7; size: many; V: TRBV29-1; length: 12; CDR3: SVGPPIGGHEQY
J: TRBJ1-5; size: .; V: TRBV5-1; length: 14; CDR3: ASSLGGQISNQPQH
J: TRBJ1-2; size: many; V: TRBV9; length: 17; CDR3: ASSPQGGARSGSNYGYT
J: TRBJ1-1; size: many; V: TRBV7-9; length: 16; CDR3: ASSLAWHREGRSTEAF
J: TRBJ2-1; size: many; V: TRBV6-5; length: 12; CDR3: ASSAWVEGNEQF
J: TRBJ2-3; size: medium-sized; V: TRBV7-8; length: 16; CDR3: ASIPGTGGGYFTDTQY
J: TRBJ2-2; size: many; V: TRBV27; length: 13; CDR3: ASSWAPAVTGELF
J: TRBJ2-3; size: many; V: TRBV7-3; length: 12; CDR3: ASSLRASTDTQY
J: TRBJ1-1; size: few; V: TRBV19; length: 16; CDR3: ASSIVMGQGAMNTEAF
J: TRBJ2-1; size: many; V: TRBV7-9; length: 18; CDR3: ASSLESASLSYYSYNEQF
J: TRBJ1-1; size: many; V: TRBV6-5; length: 9; CDR3: ASAMNTEAF
J: TRBJ1-2; size: many; V: TRBV18; length: 14; CDR3: ASSPAATSANYGYT
J: TRBJ1-1; size: many; V: TRBV30; length: 11; CDR3: AWSGAFGTEAF
J: TRBJ1-1; size: many; V: TRBV7-9; length: 9; CDR3: ASRSGFEAF
J: TRBJ1-2; size: many; V: TRBV30; length: 13; CDR3: AWRSYGQIFYGYT
J: TRBJ1-6; size: many; V: TRBV11-1; length: 14; CDR3: ASSRDMSSYNSPLH
J: TRBJ2-7; size: many; V: TRBV5-6; length: 13; CDR3: ASSSPGTGTYEQY
J: TRBJ1-1; size: few; V: TRBV7-9; length: 17; CDR3: ASSLGTGTGAAGGTEAF
J: TRBJ2-3; size: many; V: TRBV27; length: 9; CDR3: ASGLLDTQY
J: TRBJ2-7; size: many; V: TRBV4-2; length: 13; CDR3: ASSQERNIATEQY
J: TRBJ2-3; size: many; V: TRBV4-1; length: 15; CDR3: ASSQDPLAESTDTQY
J: TRBJ1-1; size: many; V: TRBV7-9; length: 9; CDR3: ASSLGGEAF
J: TRBJ2-3; size: many; V: TRBV5-3; length: 13; CDR3: ARSTGQRAADTQY
J: TRBJ1-1; size: many; V: TRBV6-5; length: 12; CDR3: ASSSDTGSTEAF
J: TRBJ2-1; size: many; V: TRBV18; length: 14; CDR3: ASSPPSTGPYNEQF
J: TRBJ2-3; size: many; V: TRBV5-1; length: 15; CDR3: ASSFTRAGGFADTQY
J: TRBJ2-7; size: many; V: TRBV27; length: 13; CDR3: ASSLSGGISYEQY
J: TRBJ2-1; size: many; V: TRBV2; length: 20; CDR3: ASSVAGTSVLWGVRSYNEQF
J: TRBJ1-6; size: many; V: TRBV4-3; length: 13; CDR3: ASSQDLAGTSPLH
J: TRBJ2-2; size: medium-sized; V: TRBV5-1; length: 14; CDR3: ASSLYRGTDTGELF
J: TRBJ2-7; size: many; V: TRBV5-1; length: 12; CDR3: ASSLEGAYYEQY
J: TRBJ2-3; size: .; V: TRBV12-3/TRBV12-4; length: 12; CDR3: ATQGLPGTDTQY
J: TRBJ2-5; size: .; V: TRBV3-1; length: 15; CDR3: ASSQVLAGGNQETQY
J: TRBJ2-7; size: many; V: TRBV29-1; length: 11; CDR3: SAYGTGFNEQY
J: TRBJ2-1; size: many; V: TRBV12-3/TRBV12-4; length: 14; CDR3: ASSSFVGLPMDEQF
J: TRBJ2-1; size: medium-sized; V: TRBV5-1; length: 16; CDR3: ASSRTTSGGGLDNEQF
J: TRBJ1-2; size: many; V: TRBV6-2/TRBV6-3; length: 13; CDR3: ASSPPARTGRGYT
J: TRBJ2-7; size: many; V: TRBV7-3; length: 11; CDR3: ASSSPSSYEQY
J: TRBJ2-5; size: many; V: TRBV3-1; length: 12; CDR3: ASTAGVGIETQY
J: TRBJ2-1; size: many; V: TRBV7-9; length: 13; CDR3: ASSSTPKEGNEQF
J: TRBJ2-7; size: many; V: TRBV2; length: 13; CDR3: ASTPSRDRAYEQY
J: TRBJ2-1; size: many; V: TRBV20-1; length: 11; CDR3: SAWGLASNEQF
J: TRBJ2-1; size: many; V: TRBV12-3/TRBV12-4; length: 14; CDR3: ASSLDRMGGYNEQF